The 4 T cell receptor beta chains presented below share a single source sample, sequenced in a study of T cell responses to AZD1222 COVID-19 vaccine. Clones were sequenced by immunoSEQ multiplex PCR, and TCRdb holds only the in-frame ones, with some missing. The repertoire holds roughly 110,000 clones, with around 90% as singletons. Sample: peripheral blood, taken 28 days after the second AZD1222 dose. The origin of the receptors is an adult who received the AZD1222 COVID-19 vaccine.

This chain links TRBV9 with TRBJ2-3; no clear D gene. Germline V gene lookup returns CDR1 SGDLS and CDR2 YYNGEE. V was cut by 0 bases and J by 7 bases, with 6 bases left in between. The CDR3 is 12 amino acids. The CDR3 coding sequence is TGTGCCAGCAGCGTAGTAGGGAATACGCAGTATTTT. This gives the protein CASSVVGNTQYF.

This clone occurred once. The CDR3 nucleotides read TGTGCCAGCAGTCCCTATCCCGGGGAGGCTGAAGCTTTCTTT. Amino acids: CASSPYPGEAEAFF. This sequence joins TRBV3-1 (or the pseudogene TRBV3-2) and TRBJ1-1; D gene unclear. The V gene's germline CDR1 is LGHDT and CDR2 YNNKEL (reference sequence). The CDR3 has 14 amino acids. Trimming pared 6 bases from V and 6 bases from J, leaving 17 bases between.

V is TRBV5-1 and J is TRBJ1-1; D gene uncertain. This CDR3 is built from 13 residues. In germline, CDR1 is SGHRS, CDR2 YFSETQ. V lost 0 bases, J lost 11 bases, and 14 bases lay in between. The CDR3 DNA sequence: TGCGCCAGCAGCTTGGACTTCGACACGGGGGCTTTCTTT. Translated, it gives CASSLDFDTGAFF. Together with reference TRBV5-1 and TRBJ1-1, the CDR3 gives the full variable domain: KAGVTQTPRYLIKTRGQQVTLSCSPISGHRSVSWYQQTPGQGLQFLFEYFSETQRNKGNFPGRFSGRQFSNSRSEMNVSTLELGDSALYLCASSLDFDTGAFFGQGTRLTVV.

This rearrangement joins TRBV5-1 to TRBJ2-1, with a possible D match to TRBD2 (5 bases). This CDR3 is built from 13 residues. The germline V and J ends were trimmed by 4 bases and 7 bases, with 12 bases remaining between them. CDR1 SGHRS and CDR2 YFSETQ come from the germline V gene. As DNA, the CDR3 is TGCGCCAGCAGCCGTGGACTGACTAATGAGCAGTTCTTC. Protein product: CASSRGLTNEQFF.